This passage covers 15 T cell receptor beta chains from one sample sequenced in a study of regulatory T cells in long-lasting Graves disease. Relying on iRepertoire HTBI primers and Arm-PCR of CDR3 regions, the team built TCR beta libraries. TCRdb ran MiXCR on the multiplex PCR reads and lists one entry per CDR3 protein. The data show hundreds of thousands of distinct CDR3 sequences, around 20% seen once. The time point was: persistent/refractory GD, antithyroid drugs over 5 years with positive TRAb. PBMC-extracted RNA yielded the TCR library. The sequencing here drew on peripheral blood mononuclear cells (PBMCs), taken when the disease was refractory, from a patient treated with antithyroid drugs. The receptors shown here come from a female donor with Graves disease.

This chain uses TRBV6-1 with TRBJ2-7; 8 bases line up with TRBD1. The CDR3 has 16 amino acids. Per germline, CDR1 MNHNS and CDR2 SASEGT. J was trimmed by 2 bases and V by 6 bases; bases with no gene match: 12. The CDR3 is CASSYSPQGAAYEQYF. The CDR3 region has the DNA TGTGCCAGCAGCTACTCCCCCCAGGGGGCGGCCTACGAGCAGTACTTC.

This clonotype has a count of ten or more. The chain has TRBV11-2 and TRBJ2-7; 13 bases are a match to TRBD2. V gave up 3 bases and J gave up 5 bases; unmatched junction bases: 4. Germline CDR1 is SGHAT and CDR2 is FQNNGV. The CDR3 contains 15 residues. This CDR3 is CASSFTSGRAHEQYF. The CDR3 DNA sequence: TGTGCCAGCAGCTTCACTAGCGGGAGGGCCCACGAGCAGTACTTC. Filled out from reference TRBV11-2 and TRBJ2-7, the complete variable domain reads EAGVAQSPRYKIIEKRQSVAFWCNPISGHATLYWYQQILGQGPKLLIQFQNNGVVDDSQLPKDRFSAERLKGVDSTLKIQPAKLEDSAVYLCASSFTSGRAHEQYFGPGTRLTVT.

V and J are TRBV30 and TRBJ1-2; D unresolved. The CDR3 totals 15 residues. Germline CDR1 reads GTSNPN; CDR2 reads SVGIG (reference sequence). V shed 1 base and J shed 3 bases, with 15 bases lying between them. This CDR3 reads CAWSGFQENHYGYTF. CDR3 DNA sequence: TGTGCCTGGAGTGGTTTCCAGGAAAACCACTATGGCTACACCTTC. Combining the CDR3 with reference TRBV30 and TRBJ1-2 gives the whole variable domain SQTIHQWPATLVQPVGSPLSLECTVEGTSNPNLYWYRQAAGRGLQLLFYSVGIGQISSEVPQNLSASRPQDRQFILSSKKLLLSDSGFYLCAWSGFQENHYGYTFGSGTRLTVV.

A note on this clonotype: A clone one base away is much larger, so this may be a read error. The CDR3: CASSYYRGGVNHSPLHF. CDR3 coding DNA: TGTGCCAGCAGCTATTATAGAGGGGGGGTAAATCATTCACCCCTCCACTTT. This rearrangement joins TRBV28 to TRBJ1-6; the D gene is possibly TRBD1 (6 bases). This CDR3 is 17 amino acids long. V lost 6 bases, J lost 8 bases, and 23 bases lay in between. Germline CDR1 reads MDHEN; CDR2 reads SYDVKM.

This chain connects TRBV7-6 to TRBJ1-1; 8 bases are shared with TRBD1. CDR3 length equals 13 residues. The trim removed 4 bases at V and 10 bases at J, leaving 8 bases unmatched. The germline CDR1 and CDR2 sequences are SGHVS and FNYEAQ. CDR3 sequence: CASSSRGTGGAFF. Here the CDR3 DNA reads TGTGCCAGCAGCTCTAGAGGGACAGGTGGAGCTTTCTTT.

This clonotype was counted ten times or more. CDR3 sequence (DNA): TGTGCCAGTAGTATCGGGTTTTTGGCTCCCTACGAGCAGTACTTC. This translates into CASSIGFLAPYEQYF. The V call is TRBV19, the J call TRBJ2-7; no firm D call. CDR1 and CDR2 (germline): LNHDA, SQIVND (reference sequence). The CDR3 spans 15 residues. Trimming took 3 bases from V and 2 from J, leaving 14 bases between them.

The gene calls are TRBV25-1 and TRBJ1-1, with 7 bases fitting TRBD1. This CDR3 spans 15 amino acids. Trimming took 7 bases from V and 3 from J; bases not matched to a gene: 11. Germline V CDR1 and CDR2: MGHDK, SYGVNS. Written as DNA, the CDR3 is TGTGCCAGCAATCCAACAGGGGCGGGGTACACTGAAGCTTTCTTT. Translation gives CASNPTGAGYTEAFF.

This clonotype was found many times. The CDR3 spells CATSRDPMGGAELFF. CDR3 nucleotides: TGTGCCACCAGCAGAGACCCTATGGGGGGCGCAGAGCTGTTTTTT. This chain connects TRBV15 to TRBJ2-2; D possibly uses TRBD1 or TRBD2 (6 bases each). The CDR3 has 15 amino acids. The V gene's germline CDR1 is LNHNV and CDR2 YYDKDF (reference sequence). The V end was cut by 0 bases, the J end by 11 bases, with 16 bases between.

This CDR3 is CASSNHPGANVLTF. DNA of the CDR3: TGTGCCAGCAGCAACCATCCTGGGGCCAACGTCCTGACTTTC. The chain employs TRBV9 and TRBJ2-6, with D unclear. V was trimmed by 4 bases and J by 2 bases, leaving 7 bases between them. Germline CDR1 and CDR2: SGDLS and YYNGEE. This CDR3 has 14 residues. Combining the CDR3 with reference TRBV9 and TRBJ2-6 gives the whole variable domain DSGVTQTPKHLITATGQRVTLRCSPRSGDLSVYWYQQSLDQGLQFLIQYYNGEERAKGNILERFSAQQFPDLHSELNLSSLELGDSALYFCASSNHPGANVLTFGAGSRLTVL.

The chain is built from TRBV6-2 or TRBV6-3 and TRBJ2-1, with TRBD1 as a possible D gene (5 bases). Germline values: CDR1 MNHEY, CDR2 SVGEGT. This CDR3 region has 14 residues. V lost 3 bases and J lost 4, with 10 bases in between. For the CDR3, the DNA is TGTGCCAGCAGTTATACGACAGAATACAATGAGCAGTTCTTC. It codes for CASSYTTEYNEQFF.

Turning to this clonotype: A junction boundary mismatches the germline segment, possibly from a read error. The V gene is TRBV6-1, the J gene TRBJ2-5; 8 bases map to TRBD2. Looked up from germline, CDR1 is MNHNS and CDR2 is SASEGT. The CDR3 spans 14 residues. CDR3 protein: CASSWGLGGETQHF. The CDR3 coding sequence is TGTGCCAGCAGCTGGGGACTAGGAGGGGAGACCCAGCACTTC.

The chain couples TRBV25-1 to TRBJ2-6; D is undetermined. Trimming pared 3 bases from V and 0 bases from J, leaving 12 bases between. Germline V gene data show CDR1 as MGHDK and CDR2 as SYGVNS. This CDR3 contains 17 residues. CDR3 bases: TGTGCCAGCAGTGACCCCCACCGTGGCTCTGGGGCCAACGTCCTGACTTTC. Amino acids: CASSDPHRGSGANVLTF.

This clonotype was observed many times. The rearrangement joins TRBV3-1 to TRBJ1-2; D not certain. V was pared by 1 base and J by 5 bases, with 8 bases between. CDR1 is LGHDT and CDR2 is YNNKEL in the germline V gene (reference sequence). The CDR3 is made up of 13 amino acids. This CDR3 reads CASSQGEGYGYTF. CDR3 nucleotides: TGTGCCAGCAGCCAAGGTGAAGGGTATGGCTACACCTTC.

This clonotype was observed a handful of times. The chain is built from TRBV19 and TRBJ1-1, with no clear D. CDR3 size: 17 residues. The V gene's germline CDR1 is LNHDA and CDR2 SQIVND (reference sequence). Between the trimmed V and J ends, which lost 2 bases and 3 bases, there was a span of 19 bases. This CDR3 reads CASSISFMGYSDTEAFF. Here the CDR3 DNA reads TGTGCCAGTAGTATAAGTTTTATGGGTTATTCGGACACTGAAGCTTTCTTT.

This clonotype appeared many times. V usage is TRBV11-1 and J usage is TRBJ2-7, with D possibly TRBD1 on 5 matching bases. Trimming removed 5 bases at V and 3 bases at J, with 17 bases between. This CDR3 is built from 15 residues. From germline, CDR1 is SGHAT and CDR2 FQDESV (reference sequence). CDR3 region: CASSPIGKGNYEQYF. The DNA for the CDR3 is TGTGCCAGCAGCCCCATTGGAAAGGGGAACTACGAGCAGTACTTC. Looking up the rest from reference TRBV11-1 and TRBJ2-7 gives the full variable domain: EAEVAQSPRYKITEKSQAVAFWCDPISGHATLYWYRQILGQGPELLVQFQDESVVDDSQLPKDRFSAERLKGVDSTLKIQPAELGDSAMYLCASSPIGKGNYEQYFGPGTRLTVT.